What follows are 9 T cell receptor beta chains derived from one specimen sequenced in a study of OX40 agonist ivuxolimab in advanced cancers. Profiled with immunoSEQ multiplex PCR; TCRdb holds only in-frame clones, not every one. Among about 47,000 clones, about 79% were seen once, and the ten largest hold 2.6%. The material was CD4+ or CD8+ T cells sorted from blood, obtained in a trial of the OX40 agonist ivuxolimab. All receptors come from an adult with an advanced solid tumor such as melanoma, head and neck, liver or kidney cancer.

The chain is built from TRBV11-1 and TRBJ1-2; tentative D call: TRBD1 (6 bases). The germline CDR1 and CDR2 sequences are SGHAT and FQDESV (reference sequence). The CDR3 has 14 amino acids. Trimming stripped 5 bases from V and 4 bases from J, with 14 bases between. CDR3 in amino acids: CASSVRGTLYGYTF. The DNA of the CDR3 is TGTGCCAGCAGCGTTCGCGGGACACTCTATGGCTACACCTTC.

The rearrangement uses TRBV6-6 and TRBJ1-5, with a weak D call TRBD1 (6 bases). Per the germline V gene, CDR1 is MNHNY and CDR2 is SVGAGI (reference sequence). V lost 5 bases and J lost 9, with 20 bases in between. The CDR3 runs 15 residues. CDR3 sequence (DNA): TGTGCCAGCAGTCCCCCGGGCGGGGGCGGGAGGCCCCAGCATTTT. Translated, it gives CASSPPGGGGRPQHF.

Within the sample, this clone is medium-sized (0.01 to 0.1%). This sequence joins TRBV11-2 and TRBJ2-7; a possible D gene is TRBD2 (7 bases). The V end lost 5 bases, the J end lost 4 bases, and 18 bases lay between the germline ends. The germline gives CDR1 SGHAT, CDR2 FQNNGV. The CDR3 sequence is 15 residues long. CDR3 DNA: TGTGCCAGCAGCCGATGGCGGGGGCTGACATACGAGCAGTACTTC. This codes for CASSRWRGLTYEQYF.

The V and J genes are TRBV7-9 and TRBJ1-6, with D perhaps TRBD1 (5 bases). Trimming shortened V by 3 bases and J by 9 bases, and 12 bases separated the two germline ends. This CDR3 has 14 residues. CDR1 SEHNR and CDR2 FQNEAQ come from the germline V gene (reference sequence). The CDR3 bases are TGTGCCAGCAGCTTGCAGGGTTCCAGTTCACCCCTCCACTTT. Residues: CASSLQGSSSPLHF.

By sample fraction, this clone is medium-sized. The chain has TRBV9 and TRBJ1-2; 7 positions agree with TRBD1. After removal of 0 bases from V and 6 bases from J, the junction contained 8 bases not matched to a gene. From germline, CDR1 is SGDLS and CDR2 YYNGEE. This CDR3 has 15 amino acids. This chain's CDR3 is CASSVAGGRGNGYTF. CDR3 nucleotide sequence: TGTGCCAGCAGCGTAGCTGGAGGCAGGGGGAATGGCTACACCTTC.

V gene TRBV20-1 combines with J gene TRBJ1-2; D gene unclear. Trimming took 1 base from V and 5 from J, leaving 5 bases between them. This CDR3 has 11 residues. Germline V gives CDR1 DFQATT, CDR2 SNEGSKA (reference sequence). CDR3 sequence (DNA): TGCAGTGCTAGAGTACCGTATGGCTACACCTTC. Translation: CSARVPYGYTF.

V gene TRBV5-1 combines with J gene TRBJ2-6; D gene uncertain. The V end lost 0 bases, the J end lost 0 bases, and 4 bases lay between the germline ends. Germline loops: CDR1 SGHRS, CDR2 YFSETQ. The CDR3 totals 15 residues. The CDR3 coding sequence is TGCGCCAGCAGCTTGGAAAGCTCTGGGGCCAACGTCCTGACTTTC. Encoded protein: CASSLESSGANVLTF.

The chain joins TRBV5-1 to TRBJ2-2, with 9 bases lining up with TRBD1. The germline gives CDR1 SGHRS, CDR2 YFSETQ. The CDR3 extends over 16 amino acids. V lost 1 base, J lost 4 bases, and 5 bases stayed unmatched. The CDR3 region is CASSLSGQGSTGELFF. As DNA, the CDR3 is TGCGCCAGCAGCTTGAGCGGACAGGGGTCCACCGGGGAGCTGTTTTTT.

A single count supports this clone. The genes are TRBV6-6 and TRBJ2-2; tentative D call: TRBD1 (6 bases). In germline, CDR1 is MNHNY, CDR2 SVGAGI (reference sequence). The CDR3 is made up of 13 amino acids. V was cut by 6 bases and J by 6 bases, with 11 bases left in between. DNA for the CDR3: TGTGCCAGCAGGTACAGGGTCCCCGGGGAGCTGTTTTTT. It codes for CASRYRVPGELFF.